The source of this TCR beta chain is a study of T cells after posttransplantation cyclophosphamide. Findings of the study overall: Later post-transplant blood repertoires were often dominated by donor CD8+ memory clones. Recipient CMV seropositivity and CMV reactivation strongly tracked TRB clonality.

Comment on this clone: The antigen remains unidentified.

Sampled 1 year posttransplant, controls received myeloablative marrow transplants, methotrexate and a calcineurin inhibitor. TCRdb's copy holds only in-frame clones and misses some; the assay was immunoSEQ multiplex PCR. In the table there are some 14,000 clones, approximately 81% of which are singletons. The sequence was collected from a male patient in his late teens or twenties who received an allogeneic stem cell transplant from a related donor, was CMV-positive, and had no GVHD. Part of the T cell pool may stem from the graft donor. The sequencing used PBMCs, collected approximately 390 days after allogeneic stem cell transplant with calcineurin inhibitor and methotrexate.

CDR3 bases: TGTGCCAGCAACGACCGGGACAGGGGGTTCCTTATGGGCTACACCTTC. Translated, it gives CASNDRDRGFLMGYTF. This chain links TRBV6-6 with TRBJ1-2; 11 positions agree with TRBD1. This CDR3 spans 16 amino acids. Germline CDR1 is MNHNY and CDR2 is SVGAGI (reference sequence). The V and J ends lost 7 bases and 8 bases, in that order; junction bases with no gene match: 15.